This TCR beta chain originates from a study of cytomegalovirus exposure and HLA in healthy donors listed by TCRdb under 2017. For the wider study: In an earlier analysis of several hundred of the donors, 276 Gb of sequence data and 90 million to 120 million unique TCR beta sequences from approximately 180 million T cells were reported. Among approximately 370 genotyped donors of the cohort, an average of approximately 220,000 unique TCR beta nucleotide sequences was sequenced per donor, of which about 18% were non-productive. Rather than drawing on any new phenotypic data, the later analysis identified candidate immune exposures from TCR beta sequences and the way those sequences occurred across donors. An earlier analysis of some 500 of the donors applied high-throughput TCR beta sequencing to assess whether each TCR beta V gene segment acted as functional or pseudogenic. Of the roughly 400 genotyped donors, 65% to 90% fell in the genetic ancestry cluster associated with self-reported Caucasian donors. Every discovery cohort repertoire had been produced on one sequencing platform. The aim of the study was to test whether cataloging public T cell receptors could identify signatures of past pathogen exposure. In a later genetic analysis, genome-wide SNP genotypes for about three fifths of the roughly 670 donors were used, and that subset was treated as a discovery cohort. Typing coverage varied by locus: roughly 629-640 donors for A, B, C, DRB1 and DQB1; roughly 500 for DQA1; more than 600 for DPA1; some 470 for DPB1. A later analysis re-examined previously published TCR beta repertoires from more than 650 donors and added high-resolution HLA genotyping to investigate patterns of TCR occurrence. Roughly 300 gigabases of sequencing data and 70 million to 100 million unique TCR sequences were included in an early release covering over 600 HLA-typed donors. The study used immunosequencing to profile the T cell repertoires of around 600 subjects and linked those repertoires to cytomegalovirus serostatus. Roughly 5 DR-DQ haplotypes were handled as single units for association and clustering because linkage in the cohort was strong. Donor age, sex, ethnicity and CMV serostatus were compiled alongside the repertoire data. Along with the approximately 600-subject first cohort, a separate validation cohort of roughly 110 different subjects was used. HLA typing covered class I and class II loci at four-digit resolution. To predict cytomegalovirus infection status, the study combined high-throughput TCR immunosequencing, statistical association of individual TCRs with disease status, and machine learning.

Concerning this clone: There is no known antigen for this receptor. No clone much larger than this one lies a single base away; base qualities are absent.

The library was made by the immunoSEQ multiplex PCR assay. The multiplex PCR relied on a mix of 60 forward primers for TCR Vbeta segments and 13 reverse primers for TCR Jbeta segments. Amplification of the CDR3 region of rearranged TCR beta genes was performed with a multiplex PCR assay on genomic DNA. The amplified TCR beta libraries were sequenced on the Illumina HiSeq System as 87-base-pair reads. Processing in the source paper ran as follows. In a later analysis, 77 million or so unique TCR beta chains were counted across the roughly 670 repertoires, and around 10 million of these chains were shared by at least two donors. A nearest-neighbor algorithm error-corrected the raw reads and collapsed the reads into unique sequences, merging closely related sequences to remove PCR and sequencing errors. Alignment of CDR3 sequences to IMGT reference sequences was used to assign V, D and J gene segments. For a sequence to be retained, a match of at least six nucleotides was required to both a V gene segment and a J gene segment. Rearrangements were classified as productive when the CDR3 lacked stop codons and remained in frame with V and J, and all other rearrangements were classified as non-productive. CDR3 was defined according to IMGT convention as the region running from the second conserved V-encoded cysteine to the conserved J-encoded phenylalanine. The earlier analysis of some 540 of the donors excluded any sequence lacking an unambiguous match to a single V gene segment. In an earlier analysis of approximately 610 of the donors, V segments were called functional above 56.7% productive rearrangements and were called segregating when the between-donor standard deviation exceeded 5%. A statistical classification framework was developed to diagnose cytomegalovirus status using the catalog of TCR beta chain sequences. V and J gene assignment, in a later analysis, came from comparing TCR nucleotide sequences with IMGT/GENE-DB human TR gene sequences. A later analysis assigned CDR3 sequences and most-parsimonious VDJ recombination scenarios with the TCRdist pipeline. In a later analysis, each TCR beta chain was defined by its CDR3 amino acid sequence together with its V-gene family, and reads without a unique V-gene family were excluded. As a way to deal with suspected cross-contamination and a sequencing artifact, a later analysis dropped 640 or so nucleotide sequences that were highly shared and had low generation probability. In a later analysis, a clonal expansion index for each public chain was calculated from normalized within-repertoire ranks of inferred template counts. In a later analysis, generation probabilities were computed with a VDJ recombination model fitted to out-of-frame rearrangements, and the resulting probabilities were checked against IGoR. In a later analysis, TCR-TCR, TCR-HLA and TCR-CMV co-occurrence was scored with hypergeometric tests, and a repertoire-size bias correction was applied to TCR pairs. To estimate false discovery rates, a later analysis permuted the HLA or CMV assignments 20 times. In a later analysis, co-occurring TCRs were grouped with DBSCAN, and TCRdist sequence similarity was added when clustering was performed within HLA-allele-positive subsets. Repertoires with fewer than 30,000 or more than 120,000 public chains were left out of co-occurrence clustering, as were a few repertoires with anomalous nucleotide sharing. Sourced from immuneACCESS, this table was stored by TCRdb with only in-frame sequences that have V and J called. A share of the clones is absent; for the studies checked, an unresolved V gene accounts for under half, and the remainder has no known explanation. Clone size and V and J calls were adopted from that table, with D and trimming inferred from the DNA. For this sample the table gives under 250,000 clones, of which roughly 85% were detected only once. The biggest ten clones account for approximately 2.1% of the sample.

Overall study outcomes, separate from this receptor: A few of the identified cytomegalovirus-associated TCR beta chains were confirmed in vitro to be specific for cytomegalovirus antigens. This cohort had only TCR beta chains sequenced, and the lack of alpha or paired-chain data limited which features could be detected. A group of highly shared sequence variants was considered likely to be a technical artifact of the sequencing pipeline. Across donors, most TCR sequences were observed very rarely, whereas some public TCRs were present in many individuals. In a later analysis, several top co-occurrence clusters were reported to appear linked to parvovirus B19, influenza, CMV and Epstein-Barr virus. The study gave a list of about 160 TCR beta chains associated with cytomegalovirus. The only immune exposure information available for the cohort was CMV serostatus. When HLA alleles, especially DR and DQ, strongly co-occurred, TCR associations were difficult to assign to individual alleles. An earlier analysis of 450 to 750 of the donors showed that most TCR beta V segments appeared in productive rearrangements either about 90% or about 30% of the time, which broadly matched IMGT annotations. A further reported finding was that TCR beta sequences accurately predicted the HLA-A and HLA-B alleles for most subjects in the first cohort. Compared with equally common non-associated chains, HLA-associated TCR beta chains in a later analysis were more clonally expanded and had lower generation probabilities. Linkage disequilibrium might explain the correlated functional status among segregating V segments, but an unknown experimental factor could not be ruled out. Cytomegalovirus status was reported to be diagnosed by the classifier with high specificity and sensitivity in both the original and validation cohorts. The authors suggested that the approach could potentially be generalized to other disease states and immunological phenotypes. A later genetic analysis reported fewer N-insertions in productive TCRs among donors in an Asian-associated ancestry cluster than the roughly 670-donor mean. Approximately 18 rarely observed V segments, including chromosome 9 orphons, were excluded from the earlier analysis of approximately 500 of the donors because counts were too low. Sequencing depth was assumed to be roughly uniform across donors in the presence/absence analyses, though that assumption may not hold. V-gene and J-gene trimming of TCR beta chains was associated with a missense DCLRE1C variant in a later genetic analysis, and the association was replicated in an independent cohort. In a later analysis, most CMV-associated TCR beta chains were found to appear HLA-restricted, with HLA associations seemingly driven largely by CMV exposure. According to a later analysis, TCR association rates differed among HLA loci, with DRB1 alleles showing the most associated TCRs and HLA-C alleles showing the fewest. At a false discovery rate of 0.05, a later analysis linked approximately 18,000 TCR beta sequences to specific HLA alleles. Because HLA typing was unavailable for some donors at each locus, only the typed subset was used in association tests.

In total, 500 to 700 healthy bone marrow donors made up the cohort. At the time of sampling, all cohort members were nominally healthy, though unrecorded immune exposures were likely present. The donor tested CMV seronegative and was one of the 352 seronegative cohort members. A peripheral blood sample was provided by each donor, and peripheral blood mononuclear cells were used for TCR beta sequencing. Genomic DNA extraction from the blood cell samples was performed with the Qiagen DNeasy Blood Extraction Kit. The source material was PBMCs. The source of this sequence is a woman aged 45-60 years in good health and CMV-seronegative.

The CDR3 loop reads CASSEWGGPTYEQYF. The bases read TGTGCCAGCAGTGAATGGGGGGGGCCCACCTACGAGCAGTACTTC. The rearrangement joined TRBV25-1 to TRBJ2-7; a weak D assignment points to TRBD2 (7 bases agree). Reading from cysteine to phenylalanine, the CDR3 counts 15 amino acids. CDR3 DNA is the only sequence kept; it has 45 bases, read in frame from the first base. V is shortened by 1 base, J by 2 bases, and the region joining them spans 12 bases. The germline V gene specifies MGHDK as CDR1 and SYGVNS as CDR2.